Below are 15 T cell receptor beta chains sequenced from a single sample in a study of beta chain features in type 1 diabetes. Study-level points and caveats: Shorter TCRB CDR3s, moderately but significantly so, were found in Type 1 diabetes patients in all four CD4+ subsets.

Which antigens these TCRs recognize remains unknown. Expressed TCRB transcripts got sequenced, as all isolated RNA was reverse transcribed. The repertoire was sequenced with immunoSEQ multiplex PCR; TCRdb's copy has only in-frame clones and lacks some. The data show 200,000 to 300,000 clones, around 21% seen once. Sequenced material: naive CD4+ T cells from blood. The receptors come from a woman aged 40 to 50 with type 1 diabetes.

The chain joins TRBV5-1 to TRBJ2-3, with a weak D call TRBD1 (5 bases). V lost 4 bases and J lost 5, with 8 bases in between. CDR1 is SGHRS, CDR2 YFSETQ, per germline. CDR3 length: 12 amino acids. This chain's CDR3 is CASSQDRDTQYF. The CDR3 DNA follows: TGCGCCAGCAGCCAAGACAGAGATACGCAGTATTTT.

This clone was seen a single time. The chain couples TRBV6-5 to TRBJ2-1, with 10 nucleotides matching TRBD1. CDR3 length: 16 residues. Trimming took 0 bases from V and 5 from J; bases not matched to a gene: 4. Germline CDR1 and CDR2: MNHEY and SVGAGI. CDR3 sequence (DNA): TGTGCCAGCAGTTACTCGATTGGACAGGGGGACAATGAGCAGTTCTTC. Translated, it gives CASSYSIGQGDNEQFF.

This chain uses TRBV28 with TRBJ1-2; D is perhaps TRBD1 (6 bases). This CDR3 region has 12 residues. CDR1 and CDR2 (germline): MDHEN, SYDVKM. Deletions cut 6 bases from V and 5 bases from J, with 10 bases between. Here the CDR3 reads CASSPTGYGYTF. CDR3 bases: TGTGCCAGCAGCCCGACAGGATATGGCTACACCTTC.

The sample holds a few counts of this clone. The chain employs TRBV29-1 and TRBJ1-1, with 7 nucleotides matching TRBD1. Losses at the gene ends were 6 bases for V and 4 bases for J; bases not matched to a gene: 14. Germline CDR1 is SQVTM and CDR2 is ANQGSEA. The CDR3 runs to 15 residues. CDR3 region: CSVATRDSTGTEAFF. CDR3 coding DNA: TGCAGCGTAGCCACCCGGGACAGTACGGGCACTGAAGCTTTCTTT.

The chain joins TRBV2 to TRBJ1-5; D unresolved. There are 14 residues in the CDR3. Germline V gene data show CDR1 as SNHLY and CDR2 as FYNNEI. The V gene lost 4 bases and the J gene lost 3 bases, with 10 bases spanning the gap. The CDR3 region has the DNA TGTGCCAGCAGTGGTCAAGCCAACAATCAGCCCCAGCATTTT. Encoded protein: CASSGQANNQPQHF.

The chain has TRBV4-3 and TRBJ2-2; no clear D gene. V was cut by 0 bases and J by 0 bases, with 8 bases left in between. CDR3 length: 16 residues. Germline CDR1 reads LGHNA; CDR2 reads YSLEER. Here the CDR3 reads CASSQENSPNTGELFF. Written as DNA, the CDR3 is TGCGCCAGCAGCCAAGAAAACAGTCCGAACACCGGGGAGCTGTTTTTT.

This clone was seen a handful of times. The chain links TRBV30 to TRBJ1-1; the D gene is possibly TRBD1 (6 bases). Trimming stripped 5 bases from V and 3 bases from J, with 10 bases between. This CDR3 is 12 amino acids long. The germline V gene encodes CDR1 GTSNPN and CDR2 SVGIG (reference sequence). The DNA of the CDR3 is TGTGCCTGGGGACAGCGATACACTGAAGCTTTCTTT. It translates to CAWGQRYTEAFF.

The sample holds a few counts of this clone. The rearrangement joins TRBV5-1 to TRBJ1-2; D perhaps matches TRBD1 (5 bases). This CDR3 is built from 13 residues. V was clipped by 2 bases and J by 8 bases, with 13 bases between them. Germline loops: CDR1 SGHRS, CDR2 YFSETQ. Here the CDR3 reads CASSFGGSEGYTF. The CDR3 nucleotides are TGCGCCAGCAGCTTCGGGGGTTCGGAAGGCTACACCTTC.

This clone was observed a few times. The rearrangement uses TRBV28 and TRBJ2-2, with 8 bases aligning to TRBD1. There are 15 residues in the CDR3. Losses at the gene ends were 8 bases for V and 7 bases for J; bases not matched to a gene: 12. Germline V CDR1 and CDR2: MDHEN, SYDVKM. The CDR3 DNA sequence: TGTGCCAGCCTATCTAGGGGACAGGTTGGCGGGGAGCTGTTTTTT. Amino acid sequence: CASLSRGQVGGELFF.

A few counts support this clone. V is TRBV28 and J is TRBJ2-5; perhaps TRBD1 as D (5 bases). Germline CDR1 is MDHEN and CDR2 is SYDVKM. The CDR3 loop spans 14 amino acids. V was shortened by 5 bases and J by 1 base, with 11 bases between the two germline ends. This CDR3 reads CASSRPGSQETQYF. The CDR3, as DNA: TGTGCCAGCAGTCGACCAGGGTCCCAAGAGACCCAGTACTTC.

The CDR3 nucleotides are TGTGCCAGCAGTTACCGAACTAGCGGGGGGACGGAGACCCAGTACTTC. It is translated as CASSYRTSGGTETQYF. This chain joins TRBV6-6 and TRBJ2-5; 12 positions agree with TRBD2. The CDR3 is 16 residues long. Trimming removed 2 bases from V and 5 bases from J; junction bases left unmatched: 6. Germline values: CDR1 MNHNY, CDR2 SVGAGI (reference sequence).

In its sample, this clone was seen a few times. The chain recombines TRBV18 with TRBJ1-5, with D possibly matching TRBD1 (6 bases). Trimming took 6 bases from V and 0 from J, leaving 18 bases between them. Per the germline V gene, CDR1 is KGHSH and CDR2 is LQKENI. The CDR3 is 17 amino acids. As DNA, the CDR3 is TGTGCCAGCTCGCCGGGTCACTCAGGGGTTAGCAATCAGCCCCAGCATTTT. It encodes CASSPGHSGVSNQPQHF.

The chain has TRBV29-1 and TRBJ1-2; 7 nucleotides align to TRBD1. The CDR3 is 13 amino acids. Losses at the gene ends were 5 bases for V and 3 bases for J; bases not matched to a gene: 6. Germline CDR1 SQVTM, CDR2 ANQGSEA. The CDR3 reads CSVRQGTDYGYTF. The CDR3 DNA sequence: TGCAGCGTTAGACAGGGAACAGACTATGGCTACACCTTC.

This clone was observed a handful of times. The chain carries TRBV29-1 and TRBJ1-2, with D maybe TRBD1 (5 bases). CDR1 and CDR2 (germline): SQVTM, ANQGSEA. The CDR3 covers 13 residues. V was cut by 3 bases and J by 9 bases, with 17 bases left in between. The chain's CDR3 is CSVEGGTLRSYTF. CDR3 coding DNA: TGCAGCGTTGAGGGGGGGACCTTGCGGAGCTACACCTTC.

This clone was seen a handful of times. This rearrangement joins TRBV28 to TRBJ2-2; possible D gene TRBD1, 5 bases. The CDR3 runs 12 residues. V was shortened by 8 bases and J by 3 bases, with 7 bases between the two germline ends. CDR1 and CDR2 (germline): MDHEN, SYDVKM. DNA for the CDR3: TGTGCCAGCGCCAGGGACACCGGGGAGCTGTTTTTT. Its translation: CASARDTGELFF.